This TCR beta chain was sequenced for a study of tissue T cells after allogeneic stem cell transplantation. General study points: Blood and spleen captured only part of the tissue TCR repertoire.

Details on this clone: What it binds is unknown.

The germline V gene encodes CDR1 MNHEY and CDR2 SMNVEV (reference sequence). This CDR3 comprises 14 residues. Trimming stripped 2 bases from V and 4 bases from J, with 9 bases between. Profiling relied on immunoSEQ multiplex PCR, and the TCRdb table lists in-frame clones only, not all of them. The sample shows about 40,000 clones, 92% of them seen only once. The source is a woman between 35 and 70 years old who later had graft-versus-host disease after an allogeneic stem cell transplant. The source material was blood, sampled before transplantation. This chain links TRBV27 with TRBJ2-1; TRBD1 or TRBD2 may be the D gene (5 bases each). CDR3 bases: TGTGCCAGCAGTTTAAGGGACGTTTACAATGAGCAGTTCTTC. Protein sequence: CASSLRDVYNEQFF.